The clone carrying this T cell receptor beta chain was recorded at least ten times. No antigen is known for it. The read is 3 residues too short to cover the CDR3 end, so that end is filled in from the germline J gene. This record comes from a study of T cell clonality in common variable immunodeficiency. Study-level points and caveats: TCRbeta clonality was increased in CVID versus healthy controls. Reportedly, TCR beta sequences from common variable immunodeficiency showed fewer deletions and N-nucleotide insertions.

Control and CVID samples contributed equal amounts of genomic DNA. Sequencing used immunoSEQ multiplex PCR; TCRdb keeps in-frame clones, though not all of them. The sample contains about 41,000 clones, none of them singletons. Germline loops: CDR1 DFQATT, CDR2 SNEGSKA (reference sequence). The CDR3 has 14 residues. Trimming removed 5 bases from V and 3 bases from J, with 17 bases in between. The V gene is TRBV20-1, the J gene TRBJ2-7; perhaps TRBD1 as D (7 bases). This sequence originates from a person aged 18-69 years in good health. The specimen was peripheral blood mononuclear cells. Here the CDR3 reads CSAAPQGRGYEQYF. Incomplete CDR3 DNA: TGCAGTGCTGCGCCACAGGGGCGGGGCTACGAG.